The 30 T cell receptor beta chains presented below share a single source sample, sequenced in a study of cytomegalovirus exposure and HLA in healthy donors. 60 Vbeta and 13 Jbeta primers were used in PCR. TCRdb keeps only in-frame clones here, not all; method: immunoSEQ multiplex PCR. The table lists some 80,000 clones, 62% of them singletons. The sequencing input was PBMCs. These receptors came from a male donor in good health and CMV-seropositive.

This sequence joins TRBV7-3 and TRBJ2-1, with 7 bases aligning to TRBD2. Germline V gives CDR1 SGHTA, CDR2 FQGTGA. V was pared by 3 bases and J by 3 bases, with 8 bases of the junction left unmatched. This CDR3 comprises 16 residues. CDR3 residues: CASSLNAGEDYNEQFF. The CDR3 bases are TGTGCCAGCAGCTTGAATGCGGGAGAGGACTACAATGAGCAGTTCTTC. Filled out from reference TRBV7-3 and TRBJ2-1, the complete variable domain reads GAGVSQTPSNKVTEKGKYVELRCDPISGHTALYWYRQSLGQGPEFLIYFQGTGAADDSGLPNDRFFAVRPEGSVSTLKIQRTERGDSAVYLCASSLNAGEDYNEQFFGPGTRLTVL.

The chain uses TRBV7-7 and TRBJ2-2, with D perhaps matching TRBD2 (5 bases). The germline CDR1 and CDR2 sequences are SSHAT and FNYEAQ (reference sequence). This CDR3 contains 12 residues. Trimming removed 11 bases at V and 7 bases at J, with 14 bases between. CDR3 residues: CAWPQRDGELFF. In nucleotides, the CDR3 is TGTGCCTGGCCCCAGAGGGACGGGGAGCTGTTTTTT.

This sequence joins TRBV5-1 and TRBJ1-4, with D possibly TRBD1 on 6 matching bases. This CDR3 spans 14 amino acids. V lost 4 bases and J lost 5, with 12 bases in between. Per germline, CDR1 SGHRS and CDR2 YFSETQ. CDR3 residues: CASSDTGTNEKLFF. The CDR3 coding sequence is TGCGCCAGCAGCGACACAGGGACCAATGAAAAACTGTTTTTT.

The rearrangement joins TRBV19 to TRBJ2-7; no clear D gene. Deletions cut 4 bases from V and 2 bases from J, with 24 bases between. This CDR3 spans 18 amino acids. The germline V gene encodes CDR1 LNHDA and CDR2 SQIVND (reference sequence). The CDR3 nucleotides read TGTGCCAGTAGTACCCTTATACTCCGGGTCTATCTCCCCTACGAGCAGTACTTC. Its protein product is CASSTLILRVYLPYEQYF.

The chain links TRBV7-9 to TRBJ2-2; D is ambiguous. Germline-derived CDR1 and CDR2 are SEHNR and FQNEAQ (reference sequence). This CDR3 contains 13 residues. Deletions cut 5 bases from V and 4 bases from J, with 8 bases between. Here the CDR3 DNA reads TGTGCCAGCAGCCTAGACATCACCGGGGAGCTGTTTTTT. Protein product: CASSLDITGELFF.

The chain uses TRBV27 and TRBJ2-1, with 7 bases identical to TRBD1. The length of the CDR3 is 17 residues. Germline loops: CDR1 MNHEY, CDR2 SMNVEV (reference sequence). J was trimmed by 10 bases and V by 0 bases; bases with no gene match: 15. CDR3 region: CASSLSQQGAGGREQFF. The CDR3, as DNA: TGTGCCAGCAGTTTATCCCAACAGGGCGCAGGGGGACGGGAGCAGTTCTTC.

The chain has TRBV2 and TRBJ2-2, with a weak D call TRBD1 (5 bases). V shed 7 bases and J shed 0 bases, with 12 bases lying between them. The CDR3 is 15 amino acids. Germline values: CDR1 SNHLY, CDR2 FYNNEI. CDR3 region: CASKVDTTNTGELFF. DNA for the CDR3: TGTGCCAGCAAGGTGGACACTACGAACACCGGGGAGCTGTTTTTT.

The V call is TRBV6-5, the J call TRBJ2-7; tentatively, D is TRBD1 (6 bases). V was shortened by 4 bases and J by 1 base, with 8 bases between the two germline ends. The germline CDR1 and CDR2 sequences are MNHEY and SVGAGI. This CDR3 contains 13 residues. The CDR3 sequence is CASSFRGSYEQYF. CDR3 bases: TGTGCCAGCAGTTTTAGGGGGTCCTACGAGCAGTACTTC.

The chain uses TRBV5-4 and TRBJ1-1; maybe TRBD1 (6 bases). V was clipped by 4 bases and J by 5 bases, with 15 bases between them. The CDR3 runs to 14 residues. Germline V CDR1 and CDR2: SGHNT, YYREEE (reference sequence). Here the CDR3 reads CASSIQGKGTEAFF. In DNA, the CDR3 is TGTGCCAGCAGCATACAGGGAAAGGGGACTGAAGCTTTCTTT.

This chain joins TRBV7-3 and TRBJ1-1, with 10 bases matching TRBD1. The germline V gene encodes CDR1 SGHTA and CDR2 FQGTGA. The CDR3 consists of 15 residues. Unmatched junction bases numbered 8, after V lost 5 bases and J lost 5 bases. The CDR3 DNA sequence: TGTGCCAGCAGCCGGACAGGGGGAGACCAGACTGAAGCTTTCTTT. Translation gives CASSRTGGDQTEAFF.

The CDR3 DNA is TGTGCCAGCAGCGTAAAACAATCCACTGAAGCTTTCTTT. Its translation: CASSVKQSTEAFF. The chain has TRBV9 and TRBJ1-1, with D hard to call. This CDR3 is 13 amino acids long. V gave up 1 base and J gave up 4 bases, with 8 bases separating them. Germline CDR1 and CDR2: SGDLS and YYNGEE.

The gene calls are TRBV4-3 and TRBJ2-3, with D tentatively TRBD2 (6 bases). V was clipped by 0 bases and J by 4 bases, with 11 bases between them. This CDR3 has 15 amino acids. The germline V gene has CDR1 LGHNA and CDR2 YSLEER. The CDR3 DNA reads as TGCGCCAGCAGCCAAGATCGACTAGTGGCAGATACGCAGTATTTT. Translated, it gives CASSQDRLVADTQYF.

This sequence joins TRBV20-1 and TRBJ1-4, with D uncertain. The germline V gene has CDR1 DFQATT and CDR2 SNEGSKA (reference sequence). V was shortened by 5 bases and J by 9 bases, with 10 bases between the two germline ends. This CDR3 is built from 11 residues. The CDR3 coding sequence is TGCAGTGCTCAGACTTTGCAAAAACTGTTTTTT. Translating it yields CSAQTLQKLFF.

The chain links TRBV10-3 to TRBJ2-6, with 11 bases that match TRBD2. CDR1 and CDR2 (germline): ENHRY, SYGVKD. Unmatched junction bases numbered 14, after V lost 10 bases and J lost 6 bases. The CDR3 covers 17 residues. The chain's CDR3 is CATAATSGGTKANVLTF. CDR3 sequence (DNA): TGTGCCACCGCGGCTACTAGCGGGGGCACAAAGGCCAACGTCCTGACTTTC.

The J gene is TRBJ1-1, the V gene TRBV5-6; 7 nucleotides agree with TRBD1. Germline CDR1 reads SGHDT; CDR2 reads YYEEEE. This CDR3 has 14 amino acids. The ends lost 4 bases at V and 3 bases at J; junction bases unmatched: 6. The CDR3, as DNA: TGTGCCAGCAGCCTCTTCAGGGGGGACACTGAAGCTTTCTTT. Residues: CASSLFRGDTEAFF.

This clone was seen just once. The rearrangement uses TRBV5-4 and TRBJ2-7, with 11 positions matching TRBD1. J lost 6 bases, V lost 3 bases, and 2 bases had no gene match. CDR3 length: 13 residues. Germline V lookup: CDR1 SGHNT, CDR2 YYREEE (reference sequence). CDR3 nucleotides: TGTGCCAGCAGCTGGGACAGGGGGTTCGAGCAGTACTTC. This encodes CASSWDRGFEQYF. Using reference TRBV5-4 and TRBJ2-7 for the parts outside the CDR3, the full variable domain is ETGVTQSPTHLIKTRGQQVTLRCSSQSGHNTVSWYQQALGQGPQFIFQYYREEENGRGNFPPRFSGLQFPNYSSELNVNALELDDSALYLCASSWDRGFEQYFGPGTRLTVT.

V gene TRBV28 combines with J gene TRBJ1-2; D is unresolved. Trimming shortened V by 8 bases and J by 4 bases, and 17 bases separated the two germline ends. This CDR3 is 14 amino acids long. Germline values: CDR1 MDHEN, CDR2 SYDVKM. The CDR3: CASSEGIRGYGYTF. CDR3 coding DNA: TGTGCCAGCTCTGAGGGTATTCGTGGCTATGGCTACACCTTC.

J is TRBJ2-2 and V is TRBV7-6, with a weak D call TRBD1 (5 bases). The germline V gene has CDR1 SGHVS and CDR2 FNYEAQ. The germline V and J ends were trimmed by 6 bases and 4 bases, with 18 bases remaining between them. This CDR3 comprises 16 residues. The CDR3 loop is CASRSTGASGTGELFF. DNA of the CDR3: TGTGCCAGCAGGAGTACTGGGGCGTCTGGCACCGGGGAGCTGTTTTTT.

The rearrangement links TRBV10-3 to TRBJ2-5; TRBD2 agrees at 12 bases. The V gene end was trimmed by 4 bases and the J gene end by 14 bases; junction bases not matched to a gene: 8. CDR1 and CDR2 (germline): ENHRY, SYGVKD. The CDR3 covers 13 residues. CDR3 sequence reads: CAISVSTSGGIYF. Written as DNA, the CDR3 is TGTGCCATCAGTGTCTCGACTAGCGGGGGTATATACTTC.

V gene TRBV5-1 combines with J gene TRBJ2-5; the D gene is possibly TRBD2 (5 bases). The end of the DNA aligns better with TRBJ2-7, so the J call may be wrong. This CDR3 has 16 amino acids. Germline values: CDR1 SGHRS, CDR2 YFSETQ. DNA for the CDR3: TGCGCCAGCAGCTTGGCCGCGACTGGGAGCTCCTACGAGCAGTACTTC. Amino acid sequence: CASSLAATGSSYEQYF.

The rearrangement links TRBV10-3 to TRBJ2-3; D perhaps matches TRBD2 (5 bases). The germline V gene encodes CDR1 ENHRY and CDR2 SYGVKD. V gave up 0 bases and J gave up 3 bases, with 10 bases separating them. The CDR3 spans 15 residues. The CDR3: CAISESTGGTDTQYF. DNA for the CDR3: TGTGCCATCAGTGAGTCAACTGGAGGAACAGATACGCAGTATTTT.

This clone was found a few times. The junction departs from germline at one end; a sequencing error may be responsible. V gene TRBV19 combines with J gene TRBJ1-2; 7 bases are shared with TRBD1. The CDR3 runs to 15 residues. The germline CDR1 and CDR2 sequences are LNHDA and SQIVND (reference sequence). The CDR3 loop reads CASKGALGSNYDYTF. The CDR3 DNA reads TGTGCCAGTAAGGGGGCTCTGGGGTCTAACTATGACTACACCTTC. The entire variable domain, with the rest obtained from reference TRBV19 and TRBJ1-2, is as follows: DGGITQSPKYLFRKEGQNVTLSCEQNLNHDAMYWYRQDPGQGLRLIYYSQIVNDFQKGDIAEGYSVSREKKESFPLTVTSAQKNPTAFYLCASKGALGSNYDYTFGSGTRLTVV.

This clone appeared a few times. The junction and the germline gene differ at one end; a read error may be behind it. The genes are TRBV7-9 and TRBJ2-1; TRBD2 agrees at 10 bases. Per the germline V gene, CDR1 is SEHNR and CDR2 is FQNEAQ (reference sequence). This CDR3 is 15 amino acids long. The CDR3 nucleotides read TGTCCCAGCATTCGAAGCCTAGCGGGAGTAGGTGAGCAGTTCTTC. Amino acids: CPSIRSLAGVGEQFF.

CDR3 in DNA: TGTGCCAGCAGCTCCTTCCCGCGGGACGACCCTAAGCAGTTCTTC. Translating it yields CASSSFPRDDPKQFF. The V call is TRBV7-3, the J call TRBJ2-1, with D possibly matching TRBD2 (6 bases). Germline-derived CDR1 and CDR2 are SGHTA and FQGTGA. Trimming shortened V by 4 bases and J by 11 bases, and 21 bases separated the two germline ends. The CDR3 extends over 15 amino acids. Together with reference TRBV7-3 and TRBJ2-1, the CDR3 gives the full variable domain: GAGVSQTPSNKVTEKGKYVELRCDPISGHTALYWYRQSLGQGPEFLIYFQGTGAADDSGLPNDRFFAVRPEGSVSTLKIQRTERGDSAVYLCASSSFPRDDPKQFFGPGTRLTVL.

The genes are TRBV30 and TRBJ2-5, with a tentative D call TRBD1 (6 bases). V dropped 7 bases and J dropped 5 bases, with 26 bases sitting between them. Germline V gene lookup returns CDR1 GTSNPN and CDR2 SVGIG (reference sequence). The CDR3 length is 16 residues. The CDR3 region has the DNA TGTGCCTTCGCGAAGCTGGACAGTCTGAGATGGGAGACCCAGTACTTC. It encodes CAFAKLDSLRWETQYF.

The J gene is TRBJ1-5, the V gene TRBV30; D is possibly TRBD1 (6 bases). The germline V gene has CDR1 GTSNPN and CDR2 SVGIG (reference sequence). V lost 1 base to trimming and J lost 6 bases, with 10 bases between them. This CDR3 spans 13 amino acids. In DNA, the CDR3 is TGTGCCTGGAGTGACAGGGTAGGTCAGCCCCAGCATTTT. This codes for CAWSDRVGQPQHF.

The chain joins TRBV11-2 to TRBJ2-2; 10 nucleotides match TRBD1. The CDR3 loop spans 16 amino acids. Per germline, CDR1 SGHAT and CDR2 FQNNGV. V was pared by 7 bases and J by 3 bases, with 8 bases of the junction left unmatched. The CDR3 sequence: CASKTGGNRDTGELFF. The CDR3 coding sequence is TGTGCCAGCAAGACAGGGGGCAATCGGGACACCGGGGAGCTGTTTTTT.

The genes are TRBV2 and TRBJ2-7; D might be TRBD1 (7 bases). Germline CDR1 is SNHLY and CDR2 is FYNNEI. Trimming shortened V by 5 bases and J by 5 bases, and 16 bases separated the two germline ends. CDR3 length equals 14 residues. The CDR3 bases are TGTGCCAGCAGTCCCGTTGGAGGGGGCAACGAGCAGTACTTC. Protein product: CASSPVGGGNEQYF.

The CDR3 loop reads CSATPQGKQYF. The CDR3 coding sequence is TGCAGTGCTACTCCCCAGGGTAAGCAGTACTTC. The rearrangement uses TRBV20-1 and TRBJ2-7; TRBD1 is a possible D gene (5 bases). The CDR3 covers 11 residues. V shed 4 bases and J shed 8 bases, with 12 bases lying between them. CDR1 DFQATT and CDR2 SNEGSKA come from the germline V gene (reference sequence).

The rearrangement uses TRBV13 and TRBJ2-2, with 11 bases identical to TRBD2. The ends lost 5 bases at V and 6 bases at J; junction bases unmatched: 5. The CDR3 totals 15 residues. Germline V gene lookup returns CDR1 PRHDT and CDR2 FYEKMQ (reference sequence). The CDR3 sequence: CASSQTSGGSGELFF. CDR3 nucleotides: TGTGCCAGCAGCCAAACTAGCGGGGGATCCGGGGAGCTGTTTTTT.